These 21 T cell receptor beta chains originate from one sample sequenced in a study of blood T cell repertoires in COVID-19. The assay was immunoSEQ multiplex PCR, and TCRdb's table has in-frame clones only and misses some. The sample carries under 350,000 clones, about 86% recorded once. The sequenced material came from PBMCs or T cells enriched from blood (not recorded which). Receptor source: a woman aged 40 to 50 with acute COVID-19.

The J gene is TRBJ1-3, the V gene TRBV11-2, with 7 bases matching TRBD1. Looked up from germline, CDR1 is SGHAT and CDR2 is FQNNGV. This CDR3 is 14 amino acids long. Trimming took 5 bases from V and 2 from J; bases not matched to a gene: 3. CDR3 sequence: CASSQTGPGNTIYF. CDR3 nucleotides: TGTGCCAGCAGCCAGACAGGGCCTGGAAACACCATATATTTT.

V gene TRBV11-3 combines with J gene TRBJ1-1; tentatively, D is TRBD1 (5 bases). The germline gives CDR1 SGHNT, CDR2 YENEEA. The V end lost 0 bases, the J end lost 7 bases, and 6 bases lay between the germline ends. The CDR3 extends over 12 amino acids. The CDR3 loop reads CASSLDRGEAFF. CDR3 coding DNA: TGTGCCAGCAGCTTAGATAGGGGTGAAGCTTTCTTT.

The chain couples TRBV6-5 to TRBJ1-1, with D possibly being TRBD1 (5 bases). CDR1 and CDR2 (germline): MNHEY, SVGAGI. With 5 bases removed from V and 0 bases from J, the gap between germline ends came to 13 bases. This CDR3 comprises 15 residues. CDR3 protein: CASSRGWGVNTEAFF. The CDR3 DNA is TGTGCCAGCAGTCGGGGATGGGGGGTGAACACTGAAGCTTTCTTT.

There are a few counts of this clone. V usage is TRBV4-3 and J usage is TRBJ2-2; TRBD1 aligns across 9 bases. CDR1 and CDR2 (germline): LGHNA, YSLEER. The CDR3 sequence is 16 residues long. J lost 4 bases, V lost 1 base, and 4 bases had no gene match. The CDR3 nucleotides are TGCGCCAGCAGCCAAGTGGTGGGACAGGGCACCGGGGAGCTGTTTTTT. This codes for CASSQVVGQGTGELFF.

The CDR3 is CASSELGGYYGYTF. CDR3 nucleotide sequence: TGTGCCAGCAGTGAACTAGGGGGCTACTATGGCTACACCTTC. The rearrangement uses TRBV6-1 and TRBJ1-2, with 7 positions matching TRBD1. This CDR3 contains 14 residues. V was clipped by 2 bases and J by 3 bases; unmatched bases: 3. Germline values: CDR1 MNHNS, CDR2 SASEGT.

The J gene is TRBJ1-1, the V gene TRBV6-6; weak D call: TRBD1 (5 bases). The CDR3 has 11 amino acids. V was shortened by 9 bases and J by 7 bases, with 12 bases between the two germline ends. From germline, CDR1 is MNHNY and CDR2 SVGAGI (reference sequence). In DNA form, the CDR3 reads TGTGCCAGTGCGGGGAGGGGTGAAGCTTTCTTT. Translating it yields CASAGRGEAFF.

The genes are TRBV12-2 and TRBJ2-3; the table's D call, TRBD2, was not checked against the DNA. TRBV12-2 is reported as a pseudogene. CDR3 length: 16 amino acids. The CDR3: CASPQLAGGPSDTQYF. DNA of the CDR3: TGTGCAAGTCCACAACTAGCGGGGGGGCCATCAGATACGCAGTATTTT.

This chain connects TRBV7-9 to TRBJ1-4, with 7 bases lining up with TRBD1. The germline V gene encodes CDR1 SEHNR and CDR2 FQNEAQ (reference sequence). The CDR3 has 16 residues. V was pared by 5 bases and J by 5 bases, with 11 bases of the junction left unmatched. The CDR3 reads CASSNTPDRVNEKLFF. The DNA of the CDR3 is TGTGCCAGCAGCAATACCCCTGACAGGGTGAATGAAAAACTGTTTTTT.

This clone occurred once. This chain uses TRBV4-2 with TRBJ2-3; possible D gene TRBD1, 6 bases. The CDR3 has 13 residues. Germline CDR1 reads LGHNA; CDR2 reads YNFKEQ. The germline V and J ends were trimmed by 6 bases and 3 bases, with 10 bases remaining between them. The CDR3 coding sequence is TGTGCCAGCAGAACAGGGTCAACAGATACGCAGTATTTT. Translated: CASRTGSTDTQYF.

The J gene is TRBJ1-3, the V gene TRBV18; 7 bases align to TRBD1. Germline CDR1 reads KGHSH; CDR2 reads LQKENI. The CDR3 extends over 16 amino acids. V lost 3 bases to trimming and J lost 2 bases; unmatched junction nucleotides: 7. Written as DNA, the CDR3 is TGTGCCAGCTCACCGATGACAGGGAGTACTGGAAACACCATATATTTT. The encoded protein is CASSPMTGSTGNTIYF.

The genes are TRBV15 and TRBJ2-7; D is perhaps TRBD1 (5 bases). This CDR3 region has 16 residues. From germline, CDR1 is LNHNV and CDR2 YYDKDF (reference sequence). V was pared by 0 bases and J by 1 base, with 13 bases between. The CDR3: CATSRDSGIGSYEQYF. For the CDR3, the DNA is TGTGCCACCAGCAGAGATTCAGGGATCGGATCCTACGAGCAGTACTTC.

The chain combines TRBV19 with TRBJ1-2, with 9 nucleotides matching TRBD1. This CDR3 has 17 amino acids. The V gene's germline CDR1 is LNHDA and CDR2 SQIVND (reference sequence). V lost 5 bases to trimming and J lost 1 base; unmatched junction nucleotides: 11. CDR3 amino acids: CASSPRLGTGLNYGYTF. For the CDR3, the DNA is TGTGCCAGTAGTCCACGCCTCGGGACAGGGCTTAACTATGGCTACACCTTC.

DNA of the CDR3: TGTGCCAGCAGCCGGACAACGGATAATTCACCCCTCCACTTT. It is translated as CASSRTTDNSPLHF. The chain links TRBV3-1 (or the pseudogene TRBV3-2) to TRBJ1-6, with D maybe TRBD1 (5 bases). Trimming shortened V by 4 bases and J by 5 bases, and 9 bases separated the two germline ends. This CDR3 has 14 amino acids. The germline gives CDR1 LGHDT, CDR2 YNNKEL (reference sequence).

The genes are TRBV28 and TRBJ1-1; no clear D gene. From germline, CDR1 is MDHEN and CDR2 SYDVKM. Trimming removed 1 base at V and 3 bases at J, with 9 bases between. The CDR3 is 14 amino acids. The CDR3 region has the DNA TGTGCCAGCAGTTTATTGGTAGAGGACACTGAAGCTTTCTTT. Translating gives CASSLLVEDTEAFF. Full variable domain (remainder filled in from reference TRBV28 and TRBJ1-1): DVKVTQSSRYLVKRTGEKVFLECVQDMDHENMFWYRQDPGLGLRLIYFSYDVKMKEKGDIPEGYSVSREKKERFSLILESASTNQTSMYLCASSLLVEDTEAFFGQGTRLTVV.

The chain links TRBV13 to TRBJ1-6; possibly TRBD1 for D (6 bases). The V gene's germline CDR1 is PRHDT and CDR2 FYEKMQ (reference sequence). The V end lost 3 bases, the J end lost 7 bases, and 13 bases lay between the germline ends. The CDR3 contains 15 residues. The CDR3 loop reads CASSFRDNGNSPLHF. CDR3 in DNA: TGTGCCAGCAGCTTCCGGGACAATGGCAATTCACCCCTCCACTTT.

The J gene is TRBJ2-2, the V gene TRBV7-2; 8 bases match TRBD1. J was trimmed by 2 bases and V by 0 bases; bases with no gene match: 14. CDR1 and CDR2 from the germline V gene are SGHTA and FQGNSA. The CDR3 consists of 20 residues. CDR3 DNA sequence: TGTGCCAGCAGCTTAGCGTTCCAGGGGGCGAATCCCTCAAACACCGGGGAGCTGTTTTTT. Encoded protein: CASSLAFQGANPSNTGELFF.

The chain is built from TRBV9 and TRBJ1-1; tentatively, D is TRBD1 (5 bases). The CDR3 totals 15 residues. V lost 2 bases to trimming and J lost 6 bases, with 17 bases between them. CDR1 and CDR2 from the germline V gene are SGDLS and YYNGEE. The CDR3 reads CASSVAVRTGAEAFF. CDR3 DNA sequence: TGTGCCAGCAGCGTTGCTGTACGGACGGGGGCTGAAGCTTTCTTT.

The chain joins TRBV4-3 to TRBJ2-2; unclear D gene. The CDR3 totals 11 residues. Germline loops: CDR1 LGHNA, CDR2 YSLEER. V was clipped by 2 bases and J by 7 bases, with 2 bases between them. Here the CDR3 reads CASSQLGELFF. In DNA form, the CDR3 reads TGCGCCAGCAGCCAACTCGGGGAGCTGTTTTTT.

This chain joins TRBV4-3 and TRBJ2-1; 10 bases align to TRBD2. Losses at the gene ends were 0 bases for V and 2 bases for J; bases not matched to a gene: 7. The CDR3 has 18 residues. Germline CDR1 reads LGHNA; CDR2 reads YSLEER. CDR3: CASSQETSGNFPYNEQFF. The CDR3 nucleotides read TGCGCCAGCAGCCAAGAAACTAGCGGGAATTTCCCCTACAATGAGCAGTTCTTC.

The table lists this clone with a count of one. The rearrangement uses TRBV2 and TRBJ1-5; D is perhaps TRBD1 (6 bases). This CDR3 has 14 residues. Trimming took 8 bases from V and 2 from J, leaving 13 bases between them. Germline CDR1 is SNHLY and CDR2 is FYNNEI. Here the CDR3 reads CASCWTEGNQPQHF. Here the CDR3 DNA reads TGTGCCAGCTGCTGGACAGAAGGCAATCAGCCCCAGCATTTT.

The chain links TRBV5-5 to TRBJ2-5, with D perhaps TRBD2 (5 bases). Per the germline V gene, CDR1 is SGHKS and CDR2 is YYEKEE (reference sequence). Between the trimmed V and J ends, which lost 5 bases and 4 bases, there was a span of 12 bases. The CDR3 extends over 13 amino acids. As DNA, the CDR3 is TGTGCCAGCAGTCCGGGGTTCCGAGAGACCCAGTACTTC. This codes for CASSPGFRETQYF.